This T cell receptor beta chain is drawn from a study of OX40 agonist ivuxolimab in advanced cancers. Study-wide context: An agonistic human IgG2 monoclonal antibody against OX40 (CD134) was given.

Study-level points and caveats: The antigen specificity of the peripheral T cells (those that were expanded) was not determined.

Comment on this clone: The antigen is unknown.

Assay: immunoSEQ multiplex PCR; the TCRdb copy retains only in-frame clones and omits some. The sample includes roughly 64,000 clones, around 83% of them seen just once. V shed 5 bases and J shed 4 bases, with 10 bases lying between them. The CDR3 contains 13 residues. CDR1 and CDR2 (germline): LNHDA, SQIVND (reference sequence). This sequence was found in an adult with an advanced solid tumor such as melanoma, head and neck, liver or kidney cancer. V usage is TRBV19 and J usage is TRBJ2-3; D is possibly TRBD1 (6 bases). The source material was CD4+ or CD8+ T cells sorted from blood, sampled in a trial of the OX40 agonist ivuxolimab. CDR3 sequence (DNA): TGTGCCAGTAGTTTAACAGGGTCAGATACGCAGTATTTT. Translation gives CASSLTGSDTQYF.